The entry below describes one T cell receptor beta chain. Its antigen is undetermined. The V and J ends lost 6 bases and 1 base respectively, with 12 bases between them. There are 13 residues in the CDR3. In germline, CDR1 is DFQATT, CDR2 SNEGSKA (reference sequence). The record originates from a study of identical twins. Each cDNA held unique molecular identifiers, and template switching gave it a universal primer site. TCRdb re-derived calls from the 5' RACE reads in MiXCR, one entry per CDR3 protein. The profile shows 1.5 million to 2 million distinct CDR3 sequences, roughly a third of them singletons. Study-wide points: Weaker excess sharing between twins was seen in beta out-of-frame sequences. Fewer insertions characterized abundant cord blood beta clonotypes, whereas memory repertoires showed none.

The TCR sequence derives from a newborn girl in good health. The rearrangement uses TRBV20-1 and TRBJ1-2; weak D call: TRBD1 (5 bases). The specimen was cord blood. The CDR3 region is CSATGRINYGYTF. The CDR3 nucleotides read TGCAGTGCGACGGGACGGATTAACTATGGCTACACCTTC.